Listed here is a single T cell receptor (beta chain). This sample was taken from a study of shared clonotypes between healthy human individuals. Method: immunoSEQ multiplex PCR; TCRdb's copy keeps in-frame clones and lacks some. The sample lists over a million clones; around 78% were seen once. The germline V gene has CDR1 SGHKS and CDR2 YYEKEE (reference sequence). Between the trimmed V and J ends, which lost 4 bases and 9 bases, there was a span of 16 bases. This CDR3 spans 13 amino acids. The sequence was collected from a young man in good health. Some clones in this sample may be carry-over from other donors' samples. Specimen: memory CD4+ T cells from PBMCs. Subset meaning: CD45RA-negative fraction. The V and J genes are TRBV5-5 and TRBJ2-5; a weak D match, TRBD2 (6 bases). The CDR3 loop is CASSETSLGSQYF. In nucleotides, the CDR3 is TGTGCCAGCAGCGAGACTAGTTTAGGATCCCAGTACTTC.